The 26 T cell receptor beta chains below come from one sample, sequenced in a study of a mutant IDH1 vaccine in newly diagnosed glioma. These receptors' targets are unknown. Time point here: week 5, during vaccination. Doses of 300 ug of mutant IDH1 20-mer peptide were given with topical imiquimod. Profiled with immunoSEQ multiplex PCR; TCRdb holds only in-frame clones, not every one. The profile shows about 36,000 clones, 81% of them singletons. The input for sequencing was PBMCs, taken from a glioma patient whose treatment included an IDH1 peptide vaccine. The receptors come from a man aged 50-60 years with glioma.

V and J are TRBV5-1 and TRBJ2-1; TRBD2 aligns across 14 bases. CDR3 length: 17 residues. The germline V gene has CDR1 SGHRS and CDR2 YFSETQ. V shed 3 bases and J 2 bases; nucleotides not matched to a gene: 4. The CDR3 is CASSSGLAGVAYNEQFF. CDR3 DNA: TGCGCCAGCAGCTCGGGACTAGCGGGAGTAGCCTACAATGAGCAGTTCTTC.

This rearrangement joins TRBV6-5 to TRBJ1-5; the match to TRBD1 covers 8 bases. Germline lookup yields CDR1 MNHEY and CDR2 SVGAGI. The CDR3 runs to 14 residues. The J segment lost 3 bases and the V segment lost 5 bases, leaving 3 bases of the junction unmatched. This CDR3 is CASSRQGSNQPQHF. The CDR3 nucleotides are TGTGCCAGCAGTCGACAGGGGTCCAATCAGCCCCAGCATTTT.

The chain links TRBV5-1 to TRBJ2-7, with TRBD1 matching 7 bases. Germline V lookup: CDR1 SGHRS, CDR2 YFSETQ. This CDR3 comprises 19 residues. V shed 2 bases and J 0 bases; nucleotides not matched to a gene: 17. CDR3 coding DNA: TGCGCCAGCAGCTTTGCGATCGATAAAGACAGGGCGATCTCCTACGAGCAGTACTTC. Its translation is CASSFAIDKDRAISYEQYF.

The gene calls are TRBV6-6 and TRBJ2-2, with D unclear. Germline values: CDR1 MNHNY, CDR2 SVGAGI (reference sequence). V dropped 4 bases and J dropped 6 bases, with 3 bases sitting between them. The CDR3 spans 11 residues. CDR3 in amino acids: CASSFPGELFF. DNA for the CDR3: TGTGCCAGCAGTTTCCCCGGGGAGCTGTTTTTT.

The chain employs TRBV7-8 and TRBJ2-5, with D tentatively TRBD2 (6 bases). CDR1 SGHVS and CDR2 FQNEAQ come from the germline V gene. This CDR3 spans 13 amino acids. Trimming pared 5 bases from V and 5 bases from J, leaving 12 bases between. Here the CDR3 reads CASSPPREETQYF. CDR3 coding DNA: TGTGCCAGCAGCCCCCCCCGGGAGGAGACCCAGTACTTC.

V usage is TRBV30 and J usage is TRBJ2-1; possibly TRBD1 or TRBD2 for D (5 bases each). This CDR3 comprises 14 residues. CDR1 GTSNPN and CDR2 SVGIG come from the germline V gene (reference sequence). Trimming pared 4 bases from V and 4 bases from J, leaving 14 bases between. The CDR3 region is CAWNRDGIYNEQFF. CDR3 DNA sequence: TGTGCCTGGAATCGGGACGGAATATACAATGAGCAGTTCTTC.

The rearrangement links TRBV25-1 to TRBJ1-1; TRBD1 might be the D (5 bases). The V end lost 5 bases, the J end lost 1 base, and 8 bases lay between the germline ends. Germline CDR1 is MGHDK and CDR2 is SYGVNS. The length of the CDR3 is 13 residues. The CDR3 DNA sequence: TGTGCCAGCAGTCCCACAGGGAACACTGAAGCTTTCTTT. Protein sequence: CASSPTGNTEAFF.

The gene calls are TRBV7-9 and TRBJ1-1; no firm D call. Germline CDR1 reads SEHNR; CDR2 reads FQNEAQ (reference sequence). CDR3 length: 12 amino acids. Trimming pared 8 bases from V and 1 base from J, leaving 8 bases between. In nucleotides, the CDR3 is TGTGCCAGCGGAGAAGAGAACACTGAAGCTTTCTTT. It is translated as CASGEENTEAFF.

This chain uses TRBV5-6 with TRBJ2-4, with D unresolved. CDR1 SGHDT and CDR2 YYEEEE come from the germline V gene. The ends were cut back, 4 bases at V and 1 base at J, with 15 bases in the middle. There are 16 residues in the CDR3. The chain's CDR3 is CASSGDKKRAKNIQYF. CDR3 sequence (DNA): TGTGCCAGCAGCGGAGACAAAAAACGGGCCAAAAACATTCAGTACTTC.

This clone was seen only a few times. This chain uses TRBV13 with TRBJ1-1; D gene unclear. Trimming pared 7 bases from V and 5 bases from J, leaving 17 bases between. CDR1 is PRHDT and CDR2 is FYEKMQ in the germline V gene (reference sequence). This CDR3 spans 14 amino acids. CDR3 DNA: TGTGCCAGCATCCACAACGGGGAGAGAACTGAAGCTTTCTTT. Translating it yields CASIHNGERTEAFF.

The chain links TRBV5-6 to TRBJ2-3; D gene ambiguous. The CDR3 is 14 amino acids. Germline assignment: CDR1 SGHDT and CDR2 YYEEEE. V lost 0 bases and J lost 4, with 9 bases in between. Here the CDR3 reads CASSLAYRPDTQYF. The CDR3 nucleotides are TGTGCCAGCAGCTTGGCTTACAGACCAGATACGCAGTATTTT. Using reference TRBV5-6 and TRBJ2-3 for the parts outside the CDR3, the full variable domain is DAGVTQSPTHLIKTRGQQVTLRCSPKSGHDTVSWYQQALGQGPQFIFQYYEEEERQRGNFPDRFSGHQFPNYSSELNVNALLLGDSALYLCASSLAYRPDTQYFGPGTRLTVL.

This rearrangement joins TRBV4-1 to TRBJ1-1; weak D call: TRBD1 (5 bases). The CDR3 covers 12 residues. Deletions cut 1 base from V and 12 bases from J, with 12 bases between. Germline V gene lookup returns CDR1 MGHRA and CDR2 YSYEKL. For the CDR3, the DNA is TGCGCCAGCAGCCAAGGGGACGCTCCGACTTTCTTT. The encoded protein is CASSQGDAPTFF.

The V and J genes are TRBV10-3 and TRBJ1-6; D is perhaps TRBD1 (6 bases). Germline assignment: CDR1 ENHRY and CDR2 SYGVKD. The germline V and J ends were trimmed by 8 bases and 7 bases, with 15 bases remaining between them. CDR3 size: 14 residues. The CDR3 region has the DNA TGTGCCATCGGAGGAAACAGGGCCAATTCACCCCTCCACTTT. It specifies CAIGGNRANSPLHF.

The rearrangement uses TRBV7-6 and TRBJ2-7; 7 nucleotides agree with TRBD2. With 5 bases clipped from V and 3 bases from J, the junction kept 13 bases outside the gene matches. CDR1 and CDR2 from the germline V gene are SGHVS and FNYEAQ. The CDR3 extends over 16 amino acids. DNA of the CDR3: TGTGCCAGCAGCCCCCCGGCGGTGGGGGGGGGCTACGAGCAGTACTTC. Translating gives CASSPPAVGGGYEQYF.

The gene calls are TRBV7-2 and TRBJ1-1, with a weak D call TRBD1 (5 bases). This CDR3 comprises 13 residues. Germline assignment: CDR1 SGHTA and CDR2 FQGNSA. Between the trimmed V and J ends, which lost 5 bases and 6 bases, there was a span of 13 bases. CDR3 DNA sequence: TGTGCCAGCAGCCTTGGACGGACACCTGAAGCTTTCTTT. Its protein product is CASSLGRTPEAFF.

The rearrangement links TRBV6-6 to TRBJ1-1; D gene unclear. Per germline, CDR1 MNHNY and CDR2 SVGAGI (reference sequence). Trimming removed 4 bases from V and 1 base from J, with 10 bases in between. This CDR3 is 14 amino acids long. CDR3 sequence reads: CASSFLEGNTEAFF. CDR3 DNA sequence: TGTGCCAGCAGTTTTTTGGAGGGGAACACTGAAGCTTTCTTT.

The chain links TRBV7-9 to TRBJ1-1, with no clear D. The CDR3 sequence is 12 residues long. V lost 2 bases and J lost 4, with 5 bases in between. The germline V gene has CDR1 SEHNR and CDR2 FQNEAQ (reference sequence). For the CDR3, the DNA is TGTGCCAGCAGCTTATCGGGCACTGAAGCTTTCTTT. Translated, it gives CASSLSGTEAFF.

The genes are TRBV19 and TRBJ1-5; weak D call: TRBD1 (6 bases). Germline V lookup: CDR1 LNHDA, CDR2 SQIVND (reference sequence). The CDR3 sequence is 14 residues long. The germline V and J ends were trimmed by 8 bases and 2 bases, with 13 bases remaining between them. The CDR3 sequence: CASLQGFGNQPQHF. CDR3 in DNA: TGTGCCAGTTTACAGGGATTTGGCAATCAGCCCCAGCATTTT.

This chain joins TRBV27 and TRBJ1-5; D might be TRBD1 (5 bases). Deletions cut 6 bases from V and 2 bases from J, with 8 bases between. This CDR3 region has 13 residues. Per the germline V gene, CDR1 is MNHEY and CDR2 is SMNVEV (reference sequence). Here the CDR3 DNA reads TGTGCCAGCAGGTCCAGGGGCAATCAGCCCCAGCATTTT. Amino acid sequence: CASRSRGNQPQHF.

V usage is TRBV11-2 and J usage is TRBJ2-7; 8 nucleotides line up with TRBD2. Per germline, CDR1 SGHAT and CDR2 FQNNGV. The CDR3 runs to 15 residues. The junction had 8 bases not matched to a gene; V was cut back by 1 base and J by 6 bases. The CDR3 bases are TGTGCCAGCAGCTTAGTTCCGGGACTAGATAGCGAGCAGTACTTC. It specifies CASSLVPGLDSEQYF.

The genes are TRBV7-2 and TRBJ2-7; D possibly corresponds to TRBD2 (5 bases). Deletions cut 5 bases from V and 3 bases from J, with 14 bases between. The CDR3 spans 14 residues. Germline CDR1 is SGHTA and CDR2 is FQGNSA. CDR3 region: CASSEGFRGYEQYF. The CDR3 DNA reads as TGTGCCAGCAGCGAGGGTTTTCGAGGCTACGAGCAGTACTTC. The full variable domain, in which reference TRBV7-2 and TRBJ2-7 provide the parts outside the CDR3, is GAGVSQSPSNKVTEKGKDVELRCDPISGHTALYWYRQSLGQGLEFLIYFQGNSAPDKSGLPSDRFSAERTGGSVSTLTIQRTQQEDSAVYLCASSEGFRGYEQYFGPGTRLTVT.

V is TRBV30 and J is TRBJ1-6; maybe TRBD1 (6 bases). Trimming stripped 6 bases from V and 8 bases from J, with 20 bases between. In germline, CDR1 is GTSNPN, CDR2 SVGIG (reference sequence). The CDR3 runs to 15 residues. This CDR3 is CACPVRQGLYSPLHF. The CDR3 DNA follows: TGTGCCTGTCCTGTTCGGCAGGGGTTGTATTCACCCCTCCACTTT. Looking up the rest from reference TRBV30 and TRBJ1-6 gives the full variable domain: SQTIHQWPATLVQPVGSPLSLECTVEGTSNPNLYWYRQAAGRGLQLLFYSVGIGQISSEVPQNLSASRPQDRQFILSSKKLLLSDSGFYLCACPVRQGLYSPLHFGNGTRLTVT.

The genes are TRBV6-5 and TRBJ1-6; TRBD1 might be the D (5 bases). Trimming removed 5 bases at V and 10 bases at J, with 12 bases between. The CDR3 runs to 13 residues. Germline-derived CDR1 and CDR2 are MNHEY and SVGAGI. The CDR3 DNA reads as TGTGCCAGCAGTCGGGACTTCTGGTCACCCCTCCACTTT. It codes for CASSRDFWSPLHF.

The count of this clone is one. V gene TRBV6-1 combines with J gene TRBJ2-7; 7 bases are a match to TRBD1. The CDR3 covers 13 residues. The germline V gene has CDR1 MNHNS and CDR2 SASEGT. Trimming took 6 bases from V and 3 from J; bases not matched to a gene: 5. The CDR3 loop reads CASRGDSNYEQYF. CDR3 nucleotide sequence: TGTGCCAGCAGGGGGGACAGCAACTACGAGCAGTACTTC.

V is TRBV13 and J is TRBJ2-1, with D tentatively TRBD2 (5 bases). In germline, CDR1 is PRHDT, CDR2 FYEKMQ (reference sequence). Trimming removed 5 bases from V and 6 bases from J, with 17 bases in between. There are 15 residues in the CDR3. The CDR3 DNA reads as TGTGCCAGCAGCCTCTCAAGGTCGGGGTTCAATGAGCAGTTCTTC. Translating gives CASSLSRSGFNEQFF.

The chain is built from TRBV19 and TRBJ2-3, with 9 bases fitting TRBD1. Germline CDR1 and CDR2: LNHDA and SQIVND (reference sequence). CDR3 size: 15 residues. After removal of 7 bases from V and 3 bases from J, the junction contained 8 bases not matched to a gene. The CDR3 DNA is TGTGCCAGTACCCAAACAGGGGGCGCGACAGATACGCAGTATTTT. Its translation: CASTQTGGATDTQYF. Using reference TRBV19 and TRBJ2-3 for the parts outside the CDR3, the full variable domain is DGGITQSPKYLFRKEGQNVTLSCEQNLNHDAMYWYRQDPGQGLRLIYYSQIVNDFQKGDIAEGYSVSREKKESFPLTVTSAQKNPTAFYLCASTQTGGATDTQYFGPGTRLTVL.